Given below is one TCR beta chain in context. By its share of the sample, this clonotype is medium-sized (0.01 to 0.1%). The antigen it binds to is not known. Per-nucleotide qualities are absent, and no much larger clonotype sits a single base away. A multiplex PCR system amplified the TCR beta CDR3 region, with a first 10-cycle round using 32 V-gene forward and 13 J-gene reverse primers. The first PCR round was done with a QIAGEN Multiplex PCR Kit, and the primer sequences were filed in Chinese patent CN105087789A. Illumina universal primers were attached in a second round of PCR run with the Phusion High-Fidelity PCR Kit. Paired-end sequencing of TCR libraries was carried out on the Illumina HiSeq X Ten platform at a read length of 151 bp. Turning to the authors' computational methods: Reads lacking multiplex PCR primers were removed with Cutadapt, read pairs were merged with PEAR, and CDR3 regions were called with MiXCR default settings. Repertoire diversity used Shannon entropy, and clonality was computed as one minus Shannon entropy divided by ln of productive unique sequence count. Dominant or high-frequency T-cell clones were defined as clonotypes at frequencies of at least 0.5%. Using fastp at Q25 and MiXCR, TCRdb reprocessed the public reads and kept productive beta chains. Merged by CDR3 protein, the rows form single entries marked with the most common genes and DNA. TCRdb, not the authors, supplied the V and J calls. Recorded for this sample are about 10,000 distinct CDR3 sequences; 15% to 20% of them occurred a single time. Of the sample, around 3.6% falls within the top ten clones.

Genomic DNA extracted from bulk tumor tissue served as TCR template, with 600 to 700 ng gDNA amplified per sample. Multiple biopsies per primary tumor were taken during surgery, spaced as far apart as possible within the tumor mass. The study cohort was described as untreated, and patients were newly diagnosed NSCLC cases undergoing curative surgery. The donor group was made up of 15 newly diagnosed non-small cell lung cancer patients undergoing surgery with curative intent. Resected tumor masses were reviewed by two independent pathologists. Only DNA and RNA samples of high quality went on to sequencing. These data originate in a study of immune heterogeneity within non-small cell lung tumors (dated by TCRdb to between 2017 and 2018). For the study in its entirety: By histology, a handful of squamous cell carcinomas, 9 to 11 non-squamous carcinomas and 1 tumor not otherwise specified were included. To examine intratumoral immune heterogeneity, the study used whole-exome sequencing, RNA-seq and TCR beta repertoire sequencing on multiple spatially distinct regions of each NSCLC tumor. TCR repertoires were analyzed from roughly 60 tumor loci of fewer than 19 patients, whereas transcriptome data were available for only around 42 loci from 12 to 13 patients. For mutant peptides 8 to 11 amino acids long, netMHCpan-3.0 predicted neoantigen binding to the HLA alleles of each patient. Findings and caveats that apply to the study as a whole: For the most part, high-frequency TCR beta clonotypes differed from one individual patient to another. A moderate positive correlation (R 0.3 to 0.35), which was statistically significant, linked local T-cell repertoire clonality to local tumor mutational burden. Identical dominant CDR3B clonotypes recurred across loci within a patient, yet different tumor locations also harbored unique high-frequency clones.

Taken from cysteine to phenylalanine, the CDR3 has 13 residues. Only the CDR3 DNA is retained, 39 bases long and in frame from the first base. As encoded in the germline V gene, CDR1 is KGHSH while CDR2 is LQKENI. Trimming removed 3 bases from V and 8 bases from J, leaving 13 bases between the germline ends. The sequence was collected from a middle-aged man with non-small cell lung cancer. The sequence links TRBV18 to TRBJ1-2, with a tentative D gene TRBD1 over 5 matching bases. The sample was lung tumor tissue. The CDR3 corresponds to CASSPGDFLGYTF. The sequence in DNA is TGTGCCAGCTCACCGGGGGACTTCTTAGGCTACACCTTC.